These 16 T cell receptor beta chains share one sample of origin, sequenced in a study of cytomegalovirus exposure and HLA in healthy donors. The PCR employed 60 Vbeta primers together with 13 Jbeta primers. Profiling relied on immunoSEQ multiplex PCR, and the TCRdb table lists in-frame clones only, not all of them. The sample lists 90,000 to 140,000 clones; 75% were seen once. Sequenced input: PBMCs. The receptors were gathered from a man in his forties in good health and CMV-seronegative.

The V and J genes are TRBV7-5 and TRBJ2-5; whether TRBD2, the table's D call, matches the DNA was not checked. TRBV7-5 is classified as a pseudogene. The CDR3 is 15 residues long. CDR3 sequence: CARSPKSLPRGTQYF. In DNA form, the CDR3 reads TGTGCCAGAAGCCCTAAGTCCCTCCCAAGAGGGACCCAGTACTTC.

This rearrangement joins TRBV7-9 to TRBJ2-5; 8 bases are shared with TRBD1. V shed 1 base and J 4 bases; nucleotides not matched to a gene: 2. CDR3 size: 14 residues. In germline, CDR1 is SEHNR, CDR2 FQNEAQ (reference sequence). In nucleotides, the CDR3 is TGTGCCAGCAGCTTAGAAACAGGGGGAGAGACCCAGTACTTC. It codes for CASSLETGGETQYF.

V and J are TRBV5-4 and TRBJ2-3; tentatively, D is TRBD2 (5 bases). The CDR3 contains 15 residues. The V and J ends lost 2 bases and 1 base respectively, with 11 bases between them. CDR1 SGHNT and CDR2 YYREEE come from the germline V gene (reference sequence). The CDR3 protein is CASSLMGEGTDTQYF. DNA for the CDR3: TGTGCCAGCAGCTTAATGGGAGAGGGCACAGATACGCAGTATTTT.

The chain couples TRBV25-1 to TRBJ2-7; no firm D call. The germline CDR1 and CDR2 sequences are MGHDK and SYGVNS. The CDR3 spans 16 residues. The V gene lost 1 base and the J gene lost 4 bases, with 17 bases spanning the gap. The CDR3 region is CASSESEEIKPYEQYF. CDR3 nucleotides: TGTGCCAGCAGTGAATCAGAGGAAATAAAGCCGTACGAGCAGTACTTC.

J is TRBJ2-4 and V is TRBV7-9; 14 bases match TRBD2. CDR1 is SEHNR and CDR2 is FQNEAQ in the germline V gene (reference sequence). The CDR3 length is 16 residues. After removal of 5 bases from V and 3 bases from J, the junction contained 3 bases not matched to a gene. CDR3 sequence: CASSPGLAGDKNIQYF. As DNA, the CDR3 is TGTGCCAGCAGCCCGGGACTAGCGGGAGACAAAAACATTCAGTACTTC.

This chain uses TRBV20-1 with TRBJ2-1, with D unclear. The CDR3 loop spans 10 amino acids. The V gene lost 4 bases and the J gene lost 4 bases, with 2 bases spanning the gap. CDR1 and CDR2 from the germline V gene are DFQATT and SNEGSKA (reference sequence). CDR3 DNA: TGCAGTGCTATATACAATGAGCAGTTCTTC. Encoded protein: CSAIYNEQFF.

This clone was seen a few times. The chain employs TRBV14 and TRBJ1-6, with 8 positions matching TRBD1. The J segment lost 10 bases and the V segment lost 4 bases, leaving 6 bases of the junction unmatched. Germline V gives CDR1 SGHDN, CDR2 FVKESK. The length of the CDR3 is 14 residues. The CDR3 sequence: CASSPRTGRSPLHF. In nucleotides, the CDR3 is TGTGCCAGCAGCCCCAGGACAGGGAGGTCACCCCTCCACTTT.

This chain connects TRBV5-5 to TRBJ2-7, with D unclear. Trimming removed 0 bases at V and 7 bases at J, with 14 bases between. Germline V gives CDR1 SGHKS, CDR2 YYEKEE (reference sequence). CDR3 length: 14 amino acids. The DNA of the CDR3 is TGTGCCAGCAGCTTGGCGTTACATGTGCGGGAGCAGTACTTC. As protein: CASSLALHVREQYF.

This clone was seen a handful of times. The chain carries TRBV2 and TRBJ2-7, with D unclear. CDR1 is SNHLY, CDR2 FYNNEI, per germline. V was pared by 4 bases and J by 6 bases, with 10 bases between. The CDR3 consists of 12 residues. CDR3 sequence: CASSVGPLEQYF. DNA of the CDR3: TGTGCCAGCAGTGTGGGCCCGCTCGAGCAGTACTTC.

This clone was found a few times. The chain employs TRBV19 and TRBJ1-2; D is perhaps TRBD1 (5 bases). Germline V gene data show CDR1 as LNHDA and CDR2 as SQIVND (reference sequence). The V end was cut by 5 bases, the J end by 0 bases, with 10 bases between. The CDR3 is 14 residues long. The CDR3 is CASSSGFPNYGYTF. For the CDR3, the DNA is TGTGCCAGTAGTTCAGGGTTTCCTAACTATGGCTACACCTTC.

The chain couples TRBV6-4 to TRBJ2-1; TRBD1 aligns across 8 bases. CDR3 size: 15 residues. Germline CDR1 is MRHNA and CDR2 is SNTAGT. V gave up 6 bases and J gave up 5 bases; unmatched junction bases: 9. The CDR3 sequence is CASSPGQGPNNEQFF. For the CDR3, the DNA is TGTGCCAGCAGCCCCGGACAGGGACCTAACAATGAGCAGTTCTTC.

The CDR3 spells CASSFSGTDTQYF. CDR3 nucleotides: TGTGCCAGCAGTTTCTCCGGCACAGATACGCAGTATTTT. This chain connects TRBV27 to TRBJ2-3, with D unclear. V was shortened by 3 bases and J by 1 base, with 5 bases between the two germline ends. The germline CDR1 and CDR2 sequences are MNHEY and SMNVEV (reference sequence). The CDR3 totals 13 residues.

This chain joins TRBV6-1 and TRBJ2-5; D perhaps matches TRBD2 (7 bases). Germline loops: CDR1 MNHNS, CDR2 SASEGT. The V gene lost 0 bases and the J gene lost 5 bases, with 13 bases spanning the gap. This CDR3 is built from 15 residues. In nucleotides, the CDR3 is TGTGCCAGCAGTGAAGCCTTCGGGGGGCCGGAGACCCAGTACTTC. This encodes CASSEAFGGPETQYF.

The chain uses TRBV30 and TRBJ1-5; 9 bases are shared with TRBD1. The CDR3 totals 16 residues. Germline V gene data show CDR1 as GTSNPN and CDR2 as SVGIG (reference sequence). With 3 bases clipped from V and 4 bases from J, the junction kept 10 bases outside the gene matches. The DNA for the CDR3 is TGTGCCTGGAGGGCGGCGGGGACAGGGAAAAATCAGCCCCAGCATTTT. The encoded protein is CAWRAAGTGKNQPQHF.

Only a few counts were recorded for this clone. The chain joins TRBV6-1 to TRBJ2-4, with 11 bases fitting TRBD2. CDR1 is MNHNS, CDR2 SASEGT, per germline. V shed 2 bases and J 8 bases; nucleotides not matched to a gene: 5. CDR3 length: 15 residues. CDR3 in amino acids: CASSELAGGPDIQYF. CDR3 coding DNA: TGTGCCAGCAGTGAACTAGCGGGGGGTCCCGACATTCAGTACTTC.

V is TRBV5-4 and J is TRBJ1-2; TRBD1 aligns across 7 bases. This CDR3 is 13 amino acids long. V was pared by 4 bases and J by 8 bases, with 8 bases of the junction left unmatched. From germline, CDR1 is SGHNT and CDR2 YYREEE (reference sequence). CDR3 in DNA: TGTGCCAGCAGCCTGGAGGGGGCTGTCGGCTACACCTTC. Its translation is CASSLEGAVGYTF.